This T cell receptor (beta chain) appears in the sequencing data of a study of T cells after yellow fever vaccination. J was trimmed by 2 bases and V by 2 bases; bases with no gene match: 4. Germline values: CDR1 SGHNT, CDR2 YYREEE (reference sequence). The CDR3 consists of 15 residues. This clonotype was detected a few times. Its matching antigen is unknown. TCRdb called the 5' RACE reads again in MiXCR, with one record for every CDR3 protein. The table lists 340,000 or so distinct CDR3 sequences, roughly an eighth of them singletons, with about 3% in the top ten. Overall study findings and caveats: Subsequent booster samples again held most clones from primary vaccination (96% CD4, about 90% CD8).

The source material was CD4+ T cells sorted from PBMCs, sampled 15 days after the yellow fever booster vaccination. This TCR derives from a man in his late teens or twenties who received the YFV17D yellow fever vaccine. The V and J genes are TRBV5-4 and TRBJ2-5; 9 positions agree with TRBD2. The DNA for the CDR3 is TGTGCCAGCAGCTTAACTAGCGGGCGTCAAGAGACCCAGTACTTC. Residues: CASSLTSGRQETQYF.